These T cell receptor beta chains were read from a single sample in a study of T cell repertoires in cytomegalovirus infection. Their recognized antigens are unknown. MiXCR was run by TCRdb on the reads, yielding one entry per CDR3 protein. Of 650,000 to 900,000 distinct CDR3 sequences listed, about 29% are singletons. The material sequenced was cultured CD8+ T cells from PBMCs, taken from culture after CMV antigen stimulation. Receptors originate from a human donor in good health (CMV status not recorded). Some clones in this sample may be carry-over from other donors' samples. The CDR3 runs from the conserved cysteine through the conserved F or W. A D gene is named only where the DNA matches it firmly. Clone size, where shown, is once, few, many, or a class for clones that have expanded.

V	D	J	length	size	DNA	CDR3
TRBV27	.	TRBJ1-1	13	.	TGTGCCAGCAGAACGTTTGGTAGCACTGAAGCTTTCTTT	CASRTFGSTEAFF
TRBV19	TRBD1	TRBJ1-2	18	few	TGTGCCAGTAGTATAGTTGCGACAGGGACCCGCCTGGGCTATGGCTACACCTTC	CASSIVATGTRLGYGYTF
TRBV10-3	.	TRBJ1-3	15	many	TGTGCCATCAGTGAGTCAGGCCTCTCTGGAAACACCATATATTTT	CAISESGLSGNTIYF
TRBV5-1	.	TRBJ2-1	12	many	TGTGCCAGCAGCTTTAGGGGAGATGAGCAGTTCTTC	CASSFRGDEQFF
TRBV11-2	TRBD1	TRBJ2-3	15	few	TGTGCCAGCAGCCACCGGGACAGGGGCGCAGATACGCAGTATTTT	CASSHRDRGADTQYF
TRBV12-3/TRBV12-4	.	TRBJ2-1	14	.	TGTGCCAGCAGTTTACCCCTCACGGGAAATGAGCAGTTCTTC	CASSLPLTGNEQFF
TRBV7-9	.	TRBJ2-5	15	.	TGTGCCATTGGGTCTGGGGCGCAGGACCAAGAGACCCAGTACTTC	CAIGSGAQDQETQYF
TRBV28	.	TRBJ2-3	14	.	TGTGCCAGCAGTTTACCAGGACTTTCAGATACGCAGTATTTT	CASSLPGLSDTQYF
TRBV7-2	.	TRBJ1-1	15	few	TGTGCCAGCAGCTTAAAGAGCCCGGGGCGGACTGAAGCTTTCTTT	CASSLKSPGRTEAFF
TRBV7-6	.	TRBJ1-3	15	many	TGTGCCAGCAGCCCTGGTTTCAGCGCTGGAAACACCATATATTTT	CASSPGFSAGNTIYF
TRBV2	.	TRBJ2-3	12	few	TGTGCCGGGCTGAGCGGCACAGATACGCAGTATTTT	CAGLSGTDTQYF
TRBV7-2	.	TRBJ2-1	13	many	TGTGCCAGCAGCTCAATGGGGTCCAATGAGCAGTTCTTC	CASSSMGSNEQFF
TRBV6-2/TRBV6-3	.	TRBJ2-2	12	.	TGTGCCAGCAGTTACTCTCGCTTGGAGCTGTTTTTT	CASSYSRLELFF
TRBV7-6	TRBD1	TRBJ1-2	15	few	TGTGCCAGCAGCCCAGGGGGATTTGGGAGGTATGGCTACACCTTC	CASSPGGFGRYGYTF
TRBV28	.	TRBJ1-1	13	.	TGTGCCGCAGCCCCTTTTGGGGACACTGAAGCTTTCTTT	CAAAPFGDTEAFF
TRBV5-5	.	TRBJ1-4	13	.	TGTGCCAGCAGCTTGGAGCCGGGTGAAAAACTGTTTTTT	CASSLEPGEKLFF
TRBV24-1	TRBD2	TRBJ2-1	16	.	TGTGCCACCAGTGAGGCCGGGACTAGTCCCCCGGTTGGGCAGTTCTTC	CATSEAGTSPPVGQFF
TRBV7-3	.	TRBJ1-5	16	.	TGTGCCAGCAGCTTAGGATCCATCTTAAGCAATCAGCCCCGGCATTTT	CASSLGSILSNQPRHF
TRBV7-9	.	TRBJ1-3	19	.	TGTGCCAGCAGCTCCGTCCTTAGCTACGGACGGAGCTCTGGAAACACCATATATTTT	CASSSVLSYGRSSGNTIYF
TRBV6-5	TRBD1	TRBJ2-1	12	many	TGTGCCAGCAGCCAGACAGGGTATGAGCAGTTCTTC	CASSQTGYEQFF
TRBV7-6	.	TRBJ2-1	13	few	TGTGCCAGCAGCCCCTCCAACAACAATGAGCAGTTCTTC	CASSPSNNNEQFF
TRBV29-1	TRBD1	TRBJ1-1	12	.	TGCAGCGTGAAAACAGGGGGCACTGAAGCTTTCTTT	CSVKTGGTEAFF
TRBV19	TRBD1	TRBJ1-4	15	.	TGTGCCAGTAGCTGGGACAGCGCAACTAATGAAAAACTGTTTTTT	CASSWDSATNEKLFF
TRBV19	TRBD1	TRBJ1-2	13	.	TGTGCCAGTACTTTGACAGGGACCTATGGCTACACCTTC	CASTLTGTYGYTF
TRBV7-6	.	TRBJ2-5	16	.	TGTGCCAGCAGCTCGGACGAGGGAGGACACCAAGAGACCCAGTACTTC	CASSSDEGGHQETQYF
TRBV15	.	TRBJ2-5	15	.	TGTGCCACCAGCAGTATTCAGGGGGGGACAGAGACCCAGTACTTC	CATSSIQGGTETQYF
TRBV7-6	TRBD1	TRBJ2-5	16	many	TGTGCCAGCAGCCAATTTGGGACAGGGACCGAAGAGACCCAGTACTTC	CASSQFGTGTEETQYF
TRBV3-1	TRBD1	TRBJ2-1	15	.	TGTGCCAGCAGCCGTCCGGGACAGGTGTACAATGAGCAGTTCTTC	CASSRPGQVYNEQFF
TRBV6-2/TRBV6-3	.	TRBJ2-1	14	.	TGTGCCAGCAGTTACCCCCCAGGGATGGGTGAGCAGTTCTTC	CASSYPPGMGEQFF
TRBV13	.	TRBJ2-1	16	.	TGTGCCAGCAGCTTGGGACTTCCGAGCTCCTACAATGAGCAGTTCTTC	CASSLGLPSSYNEQFF
TRBV7-9	.	TRBJ2-1	15	many	TGTGCCAGCAGCTTTATCGGGGAATCCTACAATGAGCAGTTCTTC	CASSFIGESYNEQFF
TRBV5-1	.	TRBJ1-1	15	.	TGCGCCAGCAGCTTTGGGGAACGGCTGAACACTGAAGCTTTCTTT	CASSFGERLNTEAFF
TRBV6-2/TRBV6-3	TRBD1	TRBJ1-1	15	few	TGTGCCAGCAGTTACAGTCCAGGGGGCAACACTGAAGCTTTCTTT	CASSYSPGGNTEAFF
TRBV20-1	.	TRBJ2-7	13	.	TGCAGTGCTAGATGGGCAGGGTCCTACGAGCAGTACTTC	CSARWAGSYEQYF
TRBV15	.	TRBJ2-1	13	.	TGTGCCACCAGCAGAGTACGGGGAAATGAGCAGTTCTTC	CATSRVRGNEQFF
TRBV7-8	.	TRBJ1-1	14	medium-sized	TGTGCCAGCAGCCCAGAGATGGGCAACACTGAAGCTTTCTTT	CASSPEMGNTEAFF
TRBV6-1	.	TRBJ2-5	15	.	TGTGCCAGCAGTGAACCTACAGGGGAGGGGGAGACCCAGTACTTC	CASSEPTGEGETQYF
TRBV5-4	TRBD1	TRBJ1-2	15	.	TGTGCCAGCAGCTTAACCCGGACAGGAAACTATGGCTACACCTTC	CASSLTRTGNYGYTF
TRBV7-8	.	TRBJ1-4	16	few	TGTGCCAGCAGCTTAGCGCGGGGGGGGACTAATGAAAAACTGTTTTTT	CASSLARGGTNEKLFF
TRBV27	.	TRBJ2-2	16	.	TGTGCCAGCAGTTTTCCCAGGGGGGGAGGGACCGGGGAGCTGTTTTTT	CASSFPRGGGTGELFF
TRBV25-1	.	TRBJ2-1	15	.	TGTGCCAGCAGTGAAAGGGCAGGGGACTACAATGAGCAGTTCTTC	CASSERAGDYNEQFF
TRBV11-2	TRBD2	TRBJ2-1	17	once	TGTACCAGTAGCTTGTGGACTAGCGGGGGGGTGGGAAATGAGCAGTTCTTC	CTSSLWTSGGVGNEQFF